This T cell receptor (delta chain) comes out of a study of gamma delta lymphoproliferative disorders and STAT genes. Study as a whole: Delta-chain libraries followed the EuroClonality-NGS standard operating procedure.

Genomic DNA from isolated PBMCs served as the sequencing template. Study-wide findings and caveats: In whole-repertoire clustering, gamma separated patients from controls, unlike delta.

TCRdb reran clone calling via CATT on the multiplex PCR reads. Of around 2,300 delta-chain clones in the sample, roughly 1.5% are singletons; the top ten hold 45% to 50%. The CDR3 spans 23 residues. Details on this clone: Its antigen is not identified. This sequence is one base from a far larger clone and is likely a read error.

The specimen was blood. The clonotype originates from a human donor in good health. The J gene was identified as TRDJ1, and no V gene was called; the table's D call of TRDD3 was not tested on the DNA. CDR3 sequence: CALGEASFLIYLKLGDTADKLIF. CDR3 in DNA: TGTGCTCTTGGGGAAGCCAGCTTCCTAATATACCTTAAACTGGGGGATACCGCCGATAAACTCATCTTT.